The 21 T cell receptor beta chains in this list originate from one sample, sequenced in a study of T cell responses to AZD1222 COVID-19 vaccine. Libraries were prepared by immunoSEQ multiplex PCR; TCRdb keeps only in-frame clonotypes and omits some of them. The profile shows 100,000 to 150,000 clones, approximately 89% of them singletons. The material was peripheral blood, obtained on day 0 of AZD1222 vaccination. The receptors stem from an adult in good health.

This rearrangement joins TRBV3-1 (or the pseudogene TRBV3-2) to TRBJ1-2; D is unclear. The germline gives CDR1 LGHDT, CDR2 YNNKEL (reference sequence). Trimming left V 2 bases short and J 1 base short, with 8 bases between. The CDR3 loop spans 14 amino acids. The CDR3 region is CASSQLPNNYGYTF. As DNA, the CDR3 is TGTGCCAGCAGCCAATTACCCAATAACTATGGCTACACCTTC.

The chain uses TRBV28 and TRBJ1-5; a weak D match, TRBD1 (6 bases). Germline V gives CDR1 MDHEN, CDR2 SYDVKM. The V and J ends lost 5 bases and 0 bases respectively, with 14 bases between them. The CDR3 extends over 16 amino acids. The CDR3 coding sequence is TGTGCCAGCAGTCGTTTCGACAGGTATAGCAATCAGCCCCAGCATTTT. It encodes CASSRFDRYSNQPQHF. The variable domain in full, with the rest retrieved from reference TRBV28 and TRBJ1-5, is DVKVTQSSRYLVKRTGEKVFLECVQDMDHENMFWYRQDPGLGLRLIYFSYDVKMKEKGDIPEGYSVSREKKERFSLILESASTNQTSMYLCASSRFDRYSNQPQHFGDGTRLSIL.

On this clone: The same CDR3 also results from other DNA sequences found in this sample. The rearrangement joins TRBV9 to TRBJ1-2; D is possibly TRBD1 (6 bases). Deletions cut 4 bases from V and 2 bases from J, with 9 bases between. Germline CDR1 is SGDLS and CDR2 is YYNGEE. The CDR3 loop spans 13 amino acids. CDR3 in DNA: TGTGCCAGCAGCCCGGACAGAAACTATGGCTACACCTTC. As protein: CASSPDRNYGYTF.

The chain carries TRBV27 and TRBJ1-5, with D possibly being TRBD1 (6 bases). V was cut by 7 bases and J by 0 bases, with 28 bases left in between. Germline CDR1 MNHEY, CDR2 SMNVEV (reference sequence). The CDR3 covers 20 residues. The CDR3 DNA reads as TGTGCCAGCACCTCCGTCCTCGTAGGGGGGACGGTTTATAGCAATCAGCCCCAGCATTTT. Translating it yields CASTSVLVGGTVYSNQPQHF.

The chain has TRBV14 and TRBJ2-2; D not certain. CDR1 and CDR2 from the germline V gene are SGHDN and FVKESK. This CDR3 has 17 residues. Trimming stripped 7 bases from V and 2 bases from J, with 20 bases between. CDR3 nucleotide sequence: TGTGCCAGCAACCCCCAGGCCGGCCAGATAAACACCGGGGAGCTGTTTTTT. This gives the protein CASNPQAGQINTGELFF.

This clone is a singleton in its sample. The chain recombines TRBV3-1 (or the pseudogene TRBV3-2) with TRBJ1-4; D unresolved. Trimming cost V 0 bases and J 8 bases, with 13 bases left between them. Germline V gene lookup returns CDR1 LGHDT and CDR2 YNNKEL (reference sequence). The CDR3 runs 15 residues. The CDR3 nucleotides read TGTGCCAGCAGCCAAGAAATCTCCGGGCTGGAAAAACTGTTTTTT. Translation: CASSQEISGLEKLFF.

The gene calls are TRBV28 and TRBJ1-2, with D unclear. The germline V gene encodes CDR1 MDHEN and CDR2 SYDVKM. The V end was cut by 6 bases, the J end by 4 bases, with 15 bases between. CDR3 length: 14 amino acids. The CDR3 spells CASRPTLGGYGYTF. CDR3 coding DNA: TGTGCCAGCAGACCGACCCTGGGAGGCTATGGCTACACCTTC.

The CDR3 loop reads CASSLAIGTASYEQYF. DNA of the CDR3: TGTGCCAGCAGCTTAGCGATCGGGACAGCTTCCTACGAGCAGTACTTC. V is TRBV7-2 and J is TRBJ2-7; 7 bases agree with TRBD1. The CDR3 has 16 residues. Per the germline V gene, CDR1 is SGHTA and CDR2 is FQGNSA. Trimming took 0 bases from V and 1 from J; bases not matched to a gene: 6. Full variable domain (rest looked up from reference TRBV7-2 and TRBJ2-7): GAGVSQSPSNKVTEKGKDVELRCDPISGHTALYWYRQSLGQGLEFLIYFQGNSAPDKSGLPSDRFSAERTGGSVSTLTIQRTQQEDSAVYLCASSLAIGTASYEQYFGPGTRLTVT.

In DNA form, the CDR3 reads TGTGCCAGCAGCTTTGGGACGGGTACCCACGAGCAGTACTTC. Encoded protein: CASSFGTGTHEQYF. This sequence joins TRBV5-4 and TRBJ2-7, with D possibly being TRBD1 or TRBD2 (5 bases each). In germline, CDR1 is SGHNT, CDR2 YYREEE (reference sequence). The ends were cut back, 2 bases at V and 5 bases at J, with 14 bases in the middle. The CDR3 covers 14 residues.

The chain combines TRBV19 with TRBJ2-3; unclear D gene. This CDR3 spans 15 amino acids. The germline V gene has CDR1 LNHDA and CDR2 SQIVND (reference sequence). Deletions cut 9 bases from V and 0 bases from J, with 16 bases between. CDR3 sequence reads: CASGPRPPSTDTQYF. DNA of the CDR3: TGTGCCAGCGGTCCCCGACCCCCTAGCACAGATACGCAGTATTTT.

The rearrangement joins TRBV19 to TRBJ2-1; 8 nucleotides align to TRBD2. The CDR3 is 15 residues long. Germline values: CDR1 LNHDA, CDR2 SQIVND (reference sequence). V shed 4 bases, J shed 8 bases, and the junction held 10 bases outside the gene matches. CDR3 DNA sequence: TGTGCCAGTAGTAAACGGACTAGCCAGGCCGATGAGCAGTTCTTC. As protein: CASSKRTSQADEQFF.

This chain uses TRBV10-3 with TRBJ1-1; no clear D. The length of the CDR3 is 17 residues. Germline-derived CDR1 and CDR2 are ENHRY and SYGVKD. V was shortened by 0 bases and J by 0 bases, with 14 bases between the two germline ends. CDR3 protein: CAISESRRRPMNTEAFF. CDR3 bases: TGTGCCATCAGTGAGTCGAGGCGTCGCCCCATGAACACTGAAGCTTTCTTT.

The rearrangement links TRBV27 to TRBJ2-5; 8 nucleotides align to TRBD1. CDR1 and CDR2 from the germline V gene are MNHEY and SMNVEV (reference sequence). The CDR3 covers 14 residues. Unmatched junction bases numbered 7, after V lost 5 bases and J lost 5 bases. The DNA for the CDR3 is TGTGCCAGCAGTCCTCAGGGGGCCCGGGAGACCCAGTACTTC. Protein sequence: CASSPQGARETQYF.

The V and J genes are TRBV6-5 and TRBJ1-2; D gene ambiguous. The CDR3 extends over 14 amino acids. The germline V and J ends were trimmed by 2 bases and 4 bases, with 11 bases remaining between them. Germline CDR1 and CDR2: MNHEY and SVGAGI. As DNA, the CDR3 is TGTGCCAGCAGTTACACTCCGGGTTTCTATGGCTACACCTTC. Its translation: CASSYTPGFYGYTF.

This clone has a single count. This chain connects TRBV2 to TRBJ1-2, with 7 bases that match TRBD1. The germline V gene has CDR1 SNHLY and CDR2 FYNNEI. V trimming: 8 bases; J trimming: 0 bases; junction bases outside the gene matches: 9. The CDR3 consists of 15 residues. For the CDR3, the DNA is TGTGCCAGCCGGACAGGCGGTACCTCTAACTATGGCTACACCTTC. Translated: CASRTGGTSNYGYTF.

The V and J genes are TRBV5-1 and TRBJ1-2; D not resolved. V lost 0 bases to trimming and J lost 2 bases, with 11 bases between them. Germline CDR1 reads SGHRS; CDR2 reads YFSETQ. The CDR3 has 15 amino acids. This CDR3 is CASSLVQVENYGYTF. For the CDR3, the DNA is TGCGCCAGCAGCTTGGTGCAGGTCGAAAACTATGGCTACACCTTC.

CDR3 protein: CASSPTVQNTDTQYF. CDR3 in DNA: TGTGCCAGCTCACCCACGGTGCAGAACACAGATACGCAGTATTTT. This chain uses TRBV18 with TRBJ2-3; D unresolved. Looked up from germline, CDR1 is KGHSH and CDR2 is LQKENI. This CDR3 has 15 residues. The ends were cut back, 3 bases at V and 2 bases at J, with 12 bases in the middle.

The J gene is TRBJ2-1, the V gene TRBV6-5; 7 nucleotides agree with TRBD1. Trimming cost V 1 base and J 8 bases; bases outside gene matches: 11. This CDR3 comprises 16 residues. Germline CDR1 and CDR2: MNHEY and SVGAGI. The CDR3 DNA follows: TGTGCCAGCAGTTACTTCCGAGACAGGGCCAGGGATGAGCAGTTCTTC. Translated: CASSYFRDRARDEQFF.

This clone was counted a few times. The J gene is TRBJ1-5, the V gene TRBV27, with TRBD1 matching over 7 bases. The CDR3 runs to 15 residues. The germline V gene has CDR1 MNHEY and CDR2 SMNVEV (reference sequence). Trimming cost V 6 bases and J 0 bases; bases outside gene matches: 5. CDR3 amino acids: CASRPTGYSNQPQHF. The CDR3 DNA reads as TGTGCCAGCAGGCCGACAGGGTATAGCAATCAGCCCCAGCATTTT.

This chain uses TRBV5-1 with TRBJ2-7, with TRBD2 matching over 13 bases. The germline V gene encodes CDR1 SGHRS and CDR2 YFSETQ. The V segment lost 0 bases and the J segment 0 bases; nucleotides outside the gene matches: 3. This CDR3 spans 17 amino acids. The CDR3 DNA follows: TGCGCCAGCAGCTTGGGACTAGCGGGGGGCCGCTCCTACGAGCAGTACTTC. It encodes CASSLGLAGGRSYEQYF.

The chain carries TRBV27 and TRBJ1-1; D perhaps matches TRBD1 (6 bases). Germline V gene lookup returns CDR1 MNHEY and CDR2 SMNVEV (reference sequence). The CDR3 covers 13 residues. Deletions cut 5 bases from V and 5 bases from J, with 12 bases between. The CDR3 region is CASSLQGWTEAFF. The CDR3 DNA reads TGTGCCAGCAGTCTACAGGGTTGGACTGAAGCTTTCTTT.